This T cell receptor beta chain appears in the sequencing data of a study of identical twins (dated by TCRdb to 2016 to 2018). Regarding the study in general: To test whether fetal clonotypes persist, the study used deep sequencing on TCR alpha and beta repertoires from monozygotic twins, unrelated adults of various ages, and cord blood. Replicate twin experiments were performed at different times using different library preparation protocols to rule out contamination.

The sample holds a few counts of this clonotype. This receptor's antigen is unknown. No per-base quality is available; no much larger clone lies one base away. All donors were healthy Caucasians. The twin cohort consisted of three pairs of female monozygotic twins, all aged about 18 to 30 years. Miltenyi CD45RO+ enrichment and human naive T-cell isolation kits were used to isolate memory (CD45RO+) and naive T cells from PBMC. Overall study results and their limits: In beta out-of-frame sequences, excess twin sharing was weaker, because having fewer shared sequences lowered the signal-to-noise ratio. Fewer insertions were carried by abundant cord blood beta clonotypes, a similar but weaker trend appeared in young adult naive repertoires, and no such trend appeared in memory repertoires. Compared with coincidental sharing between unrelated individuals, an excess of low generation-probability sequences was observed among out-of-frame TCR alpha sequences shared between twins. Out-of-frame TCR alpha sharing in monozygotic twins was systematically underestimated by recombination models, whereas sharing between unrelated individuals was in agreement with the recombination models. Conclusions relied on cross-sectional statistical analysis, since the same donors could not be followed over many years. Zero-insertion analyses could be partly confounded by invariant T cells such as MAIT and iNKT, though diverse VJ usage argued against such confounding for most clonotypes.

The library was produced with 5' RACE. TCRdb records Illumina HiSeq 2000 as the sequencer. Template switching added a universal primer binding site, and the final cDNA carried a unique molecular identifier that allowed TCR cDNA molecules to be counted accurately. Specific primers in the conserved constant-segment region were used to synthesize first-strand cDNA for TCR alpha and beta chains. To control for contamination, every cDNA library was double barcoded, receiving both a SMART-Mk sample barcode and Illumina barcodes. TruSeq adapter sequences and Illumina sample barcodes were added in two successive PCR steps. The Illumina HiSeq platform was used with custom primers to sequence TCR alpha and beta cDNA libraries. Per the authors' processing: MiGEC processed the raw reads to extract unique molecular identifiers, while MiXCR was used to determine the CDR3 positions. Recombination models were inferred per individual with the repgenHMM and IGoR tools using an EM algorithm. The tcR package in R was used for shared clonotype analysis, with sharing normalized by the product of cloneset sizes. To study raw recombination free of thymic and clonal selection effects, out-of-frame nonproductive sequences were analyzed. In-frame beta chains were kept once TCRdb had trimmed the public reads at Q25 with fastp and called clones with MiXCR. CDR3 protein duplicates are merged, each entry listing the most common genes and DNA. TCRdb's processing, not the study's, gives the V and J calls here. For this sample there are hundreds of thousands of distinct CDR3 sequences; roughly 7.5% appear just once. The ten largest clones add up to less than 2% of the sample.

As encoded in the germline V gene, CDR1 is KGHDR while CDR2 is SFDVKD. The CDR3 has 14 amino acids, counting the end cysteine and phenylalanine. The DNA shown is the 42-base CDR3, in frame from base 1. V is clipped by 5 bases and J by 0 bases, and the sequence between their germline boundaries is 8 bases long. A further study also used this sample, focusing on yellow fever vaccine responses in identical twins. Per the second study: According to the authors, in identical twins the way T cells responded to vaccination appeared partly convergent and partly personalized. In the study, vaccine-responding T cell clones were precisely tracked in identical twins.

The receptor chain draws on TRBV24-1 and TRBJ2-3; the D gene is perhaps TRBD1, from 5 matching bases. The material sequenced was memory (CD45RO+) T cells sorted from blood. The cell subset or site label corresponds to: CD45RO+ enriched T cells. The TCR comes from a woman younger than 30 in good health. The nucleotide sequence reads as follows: TGTGCCACCAGTGGCGACAGAAGCACAGATACGCAGTATTTT. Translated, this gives CATSGDRSTDTQYF.